This TCR beta chain was captured in a study of blood T cell repertoires in COVID-19. Across the whole study: The United States, Italy and Spain provided the acute and convalescent COVID-19 samples. T cells, B-cell-depleted T cells, or PBMCs supplied cDNA or gDNA.

Enrolled during active infection, Seattle patients were then followed longitudinally. Original handling: Reference gene primer amplification yielded estimated nucleated cell counts. Sequencing was performed with immunoSEQ multiplex PCR; in TCRdb, only in-frame clones are kept and a portion is missing. Clonal size and the V and J genes are those of that table, whereas D and trimming came from the DNA. The table includes under 400,000 clones, 85% to 90% detected once. The CDR3 runs to 14 residues. Deletions cut 1 base from V and 11 bases from J, with 17 bases between. Germline CDR1 MNHNS, CDR2 SASEGT. The receptor's source is a young woman with COVID-19, enrolled during active disease. V usage is TRBV6-1 and J usage is TRBJ1-1; perhaps TRBD1 as D (6 bases). Sequencing input: peripheral blood. CDR3 in amino acids: CASSEVWSGASAFF. CDR3 coding DNA: TGTGCCAGCAGTGAAGTATGGTCAGGGGCTAGTGCTTTCTTT.